The 2 T cell receptor beta chains given below trace back to one sample, sequenced in a study of T cell changes during pregnancy in multiple sclerosis. The protocol was immunoSEQ multiplex PCR, while the TCRdb copy is restricted to in-frame clones and leaves out a portion. The sample yields around 60,000 clones, 92% seen once. Specimen: peripheral blood, collected in the second trimester of pregnancy. These receptors originate from a female donor in good health, enrolled as a control in a pregnancy study.

The count of this clone is one. J is TRBJ1-1 and V is TRBV6-1; 7 bases fit TRBD1. V was pared by 4 bases and J by 11 bases, with 13 bases of the junction left unmatched. Germline V gives CDR1 MNHNS, CDR2 SASEGT. CDR3 length: 14 residues. The CDR3 nucleotides are TGTGCCAGCAGTGCGCTATCAGGGGGTGGTTTGGCTTTCTTT. Translating it yields CASSALSGGGLAFF.

This sequence joins TRBV4-2 and TRBJ2-7, with 11 bases fitting TRBD2. Germline V gives CDR1 LGHNA, CDR2 YNFKEQ. This CDR3 comprises 17 residues. Germline trimming cut 3 bases from V and 4 bases from J; bases unmatched to any gene: 11. CDR3: CASSHVPPGLAEYEQYF. The CDR3 DNA follows: TGTGCCAGCAGCCATGTCCCCCCGGGACTAGCGGAATACGAGCAGTACTTC.